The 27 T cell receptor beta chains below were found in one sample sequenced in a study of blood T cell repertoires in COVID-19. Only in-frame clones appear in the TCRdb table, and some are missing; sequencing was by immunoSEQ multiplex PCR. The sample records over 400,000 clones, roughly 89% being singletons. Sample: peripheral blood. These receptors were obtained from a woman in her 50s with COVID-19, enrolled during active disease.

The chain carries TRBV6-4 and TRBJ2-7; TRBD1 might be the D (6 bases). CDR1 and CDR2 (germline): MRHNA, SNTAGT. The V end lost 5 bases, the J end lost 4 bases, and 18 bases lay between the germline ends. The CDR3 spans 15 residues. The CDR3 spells CASSTQGGGNYEQYF. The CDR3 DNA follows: TGTGCCAGCAGTACACAGGGTGGGGGCAATTACGAGCAGTACTTC.

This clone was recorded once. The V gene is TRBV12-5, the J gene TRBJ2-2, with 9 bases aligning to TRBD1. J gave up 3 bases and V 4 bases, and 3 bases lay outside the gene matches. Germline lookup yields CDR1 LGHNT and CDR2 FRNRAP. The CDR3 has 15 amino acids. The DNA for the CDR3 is TGTGCTAGTGGTTCGGGACAGGGAGACACCGGGGAGCTGTTTTTT. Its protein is CASGSGQGDTGELFF.

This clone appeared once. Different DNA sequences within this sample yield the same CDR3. In DNA form, the CDR3 reads TGCGCCAGCAGCTTGGGACTAGCGGGGGGCAATGAGCAGTTCTTC. Translating it yields CASSLGLAGGNEQFF. This chain joins TRBV5-1 and TRBJ2-1; 13 nucleotides align to TRBD2. Germline CDR1 is SGHRS and CDR2 is YFSETQ. The ends lost 0 bases at V and 6 bases at J; junction bases unmatched: 0. The CDR3 consists of 15 residues.

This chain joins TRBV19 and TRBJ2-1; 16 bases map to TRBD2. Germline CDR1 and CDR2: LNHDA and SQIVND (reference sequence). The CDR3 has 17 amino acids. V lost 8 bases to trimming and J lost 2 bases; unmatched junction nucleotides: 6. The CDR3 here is CASLGTSGGVPYNEQFF. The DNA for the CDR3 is TGTGCCAGTTTGGGGACTAGCGGGGGGGTCCCCTACAATGAGCAGTTCTTC.

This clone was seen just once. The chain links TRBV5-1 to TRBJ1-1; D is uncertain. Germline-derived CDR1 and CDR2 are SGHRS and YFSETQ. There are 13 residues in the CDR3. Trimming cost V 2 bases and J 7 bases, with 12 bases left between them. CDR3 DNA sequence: TGCGCCAGCAGCTTTGGTGGGGAGGGTGAAGCTTTCTTT. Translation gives CASSFGGEGEAFF.

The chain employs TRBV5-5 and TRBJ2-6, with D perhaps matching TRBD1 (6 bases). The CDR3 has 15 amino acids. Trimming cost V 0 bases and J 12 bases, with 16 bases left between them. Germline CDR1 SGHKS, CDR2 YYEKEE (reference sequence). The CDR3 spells CASSLDLAGDPVLTF. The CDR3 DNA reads TGTGCCAGCAGCTTGGATTTAGCAGGGGACCCCGTCCTGACTTTC.

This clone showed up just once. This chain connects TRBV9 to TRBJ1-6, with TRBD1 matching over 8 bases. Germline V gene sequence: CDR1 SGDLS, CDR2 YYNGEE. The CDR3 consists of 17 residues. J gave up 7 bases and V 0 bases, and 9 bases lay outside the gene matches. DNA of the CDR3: TGTGCCAGCAGCGTAGTAGGTGAGACAGGGGCCAATTCACCCCTCCACTTT. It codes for CASSVVGETGANSPLHF.

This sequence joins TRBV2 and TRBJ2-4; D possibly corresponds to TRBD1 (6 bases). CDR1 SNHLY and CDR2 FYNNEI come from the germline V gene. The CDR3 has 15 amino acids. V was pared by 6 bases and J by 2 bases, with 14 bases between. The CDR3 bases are TGTGCCAGCAGCGCCTTGACAGGCTCCAAAAACATTCAGTACTTC. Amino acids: CASSALTGSKNIQYF.

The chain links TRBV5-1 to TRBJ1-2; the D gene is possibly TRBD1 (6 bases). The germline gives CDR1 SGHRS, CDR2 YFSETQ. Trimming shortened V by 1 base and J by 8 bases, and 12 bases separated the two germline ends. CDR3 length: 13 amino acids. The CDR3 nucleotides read TGCGCCAGCAGCTTGCTCAGGGGCGCGGGCTACACCTTC. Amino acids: CASSLLRGAGYTF. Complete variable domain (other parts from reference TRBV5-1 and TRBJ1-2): KAGVTQTPRYLIKTRGQQVTLSCSPISGHRSVSWYQQTPGQGLQFLFEYFSETQRNKGNFPGRFSGRQFSNSRSEMNVSTLELGDSALYLCASSLLRGAGYTFGSGTRLTVV.

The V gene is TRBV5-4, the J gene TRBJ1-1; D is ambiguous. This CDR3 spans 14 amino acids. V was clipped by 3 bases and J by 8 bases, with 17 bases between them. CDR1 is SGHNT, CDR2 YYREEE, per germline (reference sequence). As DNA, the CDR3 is TGTGCCAGCAGCTCGGGTCAGTGGCGGCAGGAAGCTTTCTTT. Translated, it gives CASSSGQWRQEAFF.

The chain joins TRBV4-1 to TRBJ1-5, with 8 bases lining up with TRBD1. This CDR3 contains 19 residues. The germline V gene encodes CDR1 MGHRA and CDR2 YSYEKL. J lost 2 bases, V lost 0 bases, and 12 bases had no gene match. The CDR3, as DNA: TGCGCCAGCAGCCAAGAAGGGAGGACAGGGTTCGAAGGCAATCAGCCCCAGCATTTT. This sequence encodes CASSQEGRTGFEGNQPQHF.

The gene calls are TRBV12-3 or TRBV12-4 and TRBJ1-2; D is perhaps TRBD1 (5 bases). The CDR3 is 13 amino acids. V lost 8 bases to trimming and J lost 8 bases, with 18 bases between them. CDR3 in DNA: TGTGCCAGCCGAACCAGGGTAATAGAAGGCTACACCTTC. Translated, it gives CASRTRVIEGYTF.

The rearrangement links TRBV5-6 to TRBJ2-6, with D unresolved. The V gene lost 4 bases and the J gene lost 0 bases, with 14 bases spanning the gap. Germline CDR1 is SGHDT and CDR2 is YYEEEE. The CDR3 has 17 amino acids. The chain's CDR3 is CASSLSLVRSGANVLTF. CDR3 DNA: TGTGCCAGCAGCCTATCCCTAGTCCGCTCTGGGGCCAACGTCCTGACTTTC.

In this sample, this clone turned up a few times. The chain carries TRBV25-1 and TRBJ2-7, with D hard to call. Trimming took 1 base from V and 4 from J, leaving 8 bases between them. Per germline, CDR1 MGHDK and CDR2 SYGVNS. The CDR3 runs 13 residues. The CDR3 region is CASSELTSYEQYF. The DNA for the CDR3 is TGTGCCAGCAGTGAATTAACATCTTACGAGCAGTACTTC.

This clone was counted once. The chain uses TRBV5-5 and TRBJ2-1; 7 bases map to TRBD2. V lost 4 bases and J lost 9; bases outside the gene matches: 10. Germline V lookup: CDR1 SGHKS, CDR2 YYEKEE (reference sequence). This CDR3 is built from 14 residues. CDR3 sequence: CASSTGLGLGEQFF. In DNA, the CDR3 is TGTGCCAGCAGCACCGGACTAGGGCTGGGTGAGCAGTTCTTC.

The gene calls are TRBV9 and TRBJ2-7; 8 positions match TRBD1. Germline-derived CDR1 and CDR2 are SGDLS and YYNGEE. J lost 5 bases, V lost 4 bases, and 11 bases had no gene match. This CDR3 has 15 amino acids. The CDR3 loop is CASSHGRQGIHEQYF. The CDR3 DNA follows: TGTGCCAGCAGCCACGGGAGACAGGGGATCCACGAGCAGTACTTC.

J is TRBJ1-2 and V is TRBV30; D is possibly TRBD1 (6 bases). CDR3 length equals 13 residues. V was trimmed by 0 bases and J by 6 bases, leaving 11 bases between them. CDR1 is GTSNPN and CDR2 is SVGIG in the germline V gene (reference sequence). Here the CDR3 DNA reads TGTGCCTGGAGTGTCGGCAGGGGACATGGCTACACCTTC. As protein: CAWSVGRGHGYTF.

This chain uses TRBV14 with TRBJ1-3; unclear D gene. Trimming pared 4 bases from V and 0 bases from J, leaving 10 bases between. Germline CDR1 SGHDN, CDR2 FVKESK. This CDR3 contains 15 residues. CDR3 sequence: CASSPLVVSGNTIYF. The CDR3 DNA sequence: TGTGCCAGCAGCCCCCTAGTCGTCTCTGGAAACACCATATATTTT.

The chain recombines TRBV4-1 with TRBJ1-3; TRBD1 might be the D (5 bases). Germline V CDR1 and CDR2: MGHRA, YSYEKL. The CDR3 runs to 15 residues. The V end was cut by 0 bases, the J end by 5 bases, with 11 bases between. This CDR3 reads CASSQDRTTRNTIYF. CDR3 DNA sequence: TGCGCCAGCAGCCAAGATAGGACAACCCGAAACACCATATATTTT.

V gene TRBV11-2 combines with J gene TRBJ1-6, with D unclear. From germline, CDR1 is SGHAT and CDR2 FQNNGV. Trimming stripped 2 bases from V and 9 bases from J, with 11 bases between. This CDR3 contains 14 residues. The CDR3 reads CASSLTPGSSPLHF. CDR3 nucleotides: TGTGCCAGCAGCTTAACCCCTGGCAGTTCACCCCTCCACTTT.

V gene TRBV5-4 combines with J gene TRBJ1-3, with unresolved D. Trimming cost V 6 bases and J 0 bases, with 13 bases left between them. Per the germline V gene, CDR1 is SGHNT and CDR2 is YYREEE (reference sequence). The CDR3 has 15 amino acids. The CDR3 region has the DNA TGTGCCAGCACCCAAGGAGGGATCTCTGGAAACACCATATATTTT. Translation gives CASTQGGISGNTIYF.

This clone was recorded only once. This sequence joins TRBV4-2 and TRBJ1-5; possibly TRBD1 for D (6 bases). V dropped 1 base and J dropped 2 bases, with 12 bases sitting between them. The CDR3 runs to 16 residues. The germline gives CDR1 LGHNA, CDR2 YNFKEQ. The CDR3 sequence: CASSQVLNRGNQPQHF. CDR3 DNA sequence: TGTGCCAGCAGCCAAGTGTTAAACAGGGGCAATCAGCCCCAGCATTTT.

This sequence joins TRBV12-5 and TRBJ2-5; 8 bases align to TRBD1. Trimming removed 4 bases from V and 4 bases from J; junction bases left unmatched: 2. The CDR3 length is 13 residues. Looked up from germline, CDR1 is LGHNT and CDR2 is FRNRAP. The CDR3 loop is CASGSQGGETQYF. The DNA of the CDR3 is TGTGCTAGTGGTTCACAGGGGGGAGAGACCCAGTACTTC.

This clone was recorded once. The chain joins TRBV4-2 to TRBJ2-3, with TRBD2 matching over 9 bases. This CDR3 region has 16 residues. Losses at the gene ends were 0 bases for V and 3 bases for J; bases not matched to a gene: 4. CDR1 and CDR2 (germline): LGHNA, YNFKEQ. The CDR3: CASSQEMAGGTDTQYF. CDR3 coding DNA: TGTGCCAGCAGCCAAGAGATGGCGGGGGGGACAGATACGCAGTATTTT.

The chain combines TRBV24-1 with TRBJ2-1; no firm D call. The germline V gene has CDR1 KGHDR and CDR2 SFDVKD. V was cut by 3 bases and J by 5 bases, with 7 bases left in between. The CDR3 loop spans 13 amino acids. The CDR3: CATSDTHNNEQFF. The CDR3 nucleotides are TGTGCCACCAGTGATACCCACAACAATGAGCAGTTCTTC.

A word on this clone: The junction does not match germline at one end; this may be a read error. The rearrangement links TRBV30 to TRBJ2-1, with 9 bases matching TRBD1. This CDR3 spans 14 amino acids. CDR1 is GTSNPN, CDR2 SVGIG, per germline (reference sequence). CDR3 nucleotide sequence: TGTGCCTCGAGTGGGACAGGGTTAGAGAATGAGCAGTTCTTC. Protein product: CASSGTGLENEQFF.

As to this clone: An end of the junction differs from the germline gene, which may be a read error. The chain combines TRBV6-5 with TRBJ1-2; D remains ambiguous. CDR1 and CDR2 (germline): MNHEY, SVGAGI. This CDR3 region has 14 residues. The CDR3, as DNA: TGTGCCAGCAGTCAAAACATAGCTAACTATCGCTACACCTTC. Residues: CASSQNIANYRYTF.